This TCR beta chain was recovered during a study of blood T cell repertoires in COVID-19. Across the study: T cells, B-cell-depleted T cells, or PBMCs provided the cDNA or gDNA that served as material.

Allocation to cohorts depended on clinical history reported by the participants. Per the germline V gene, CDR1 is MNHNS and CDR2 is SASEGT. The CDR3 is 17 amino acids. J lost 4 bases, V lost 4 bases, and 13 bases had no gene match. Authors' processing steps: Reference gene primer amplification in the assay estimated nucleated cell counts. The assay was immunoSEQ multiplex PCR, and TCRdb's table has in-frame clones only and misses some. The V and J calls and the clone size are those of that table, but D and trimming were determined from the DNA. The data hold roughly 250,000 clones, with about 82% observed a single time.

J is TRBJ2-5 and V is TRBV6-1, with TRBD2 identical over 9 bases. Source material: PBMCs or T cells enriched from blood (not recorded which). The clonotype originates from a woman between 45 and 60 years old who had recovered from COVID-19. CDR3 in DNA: TGTGCCAGCAGTGGTAGAGTGGGACTAGCTTACGGAGAGACCCAGTACTTC. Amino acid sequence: CASSGRVGLAYGETQYF.